This T cell receptor (beta chain) was captured in a study of technical replicates of blood from a few donors. From germline, CDR1 is KGHSH and CDR2 LQKENI. CDR3 size: 17 residues. V was clipped by 2 bases and J by 5 bases; unmatched bases: 9. Sequencing used immunoSEQ multiplex PCR; TCRdb keeps in-frame clones, though not all of them. The sample holds 75,000 to 95,000 clones, less than 96% seen once. J is TRBJ1-4 and V is TRBV18, with 9 bases that match TRBD1. Sequenced: T cells isolated from PBMCs. The sequence was collected from a human donor in good health. The CDR3 bases are TGTGCCAGCTCACCAAGGGCTAAGACAGGGGGAAATGAAAAACTGTTTTTT. It translates to CASSPRAKTGGNEKLFF.